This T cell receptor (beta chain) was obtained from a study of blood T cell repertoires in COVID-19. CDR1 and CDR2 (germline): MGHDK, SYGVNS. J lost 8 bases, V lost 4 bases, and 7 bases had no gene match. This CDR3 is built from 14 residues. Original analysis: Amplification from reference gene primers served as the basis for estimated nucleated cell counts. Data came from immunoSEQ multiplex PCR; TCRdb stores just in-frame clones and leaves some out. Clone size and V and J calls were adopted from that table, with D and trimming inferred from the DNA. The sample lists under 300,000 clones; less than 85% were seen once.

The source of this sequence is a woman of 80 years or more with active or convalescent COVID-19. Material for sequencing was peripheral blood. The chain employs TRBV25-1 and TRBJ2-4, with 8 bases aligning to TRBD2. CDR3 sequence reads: CASSGLTSAYIQYF. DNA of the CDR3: TGTGCCAGCAGTGGGTTGACTAGCGCGTACATTCAGTACTTC. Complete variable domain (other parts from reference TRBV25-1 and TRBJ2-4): EADIYQTPRYLVIGTGKKITLECSQTMGHDKMYWYQQDPGMELHLIHYSYGVNSTEKGDLSSESTVSRIRTEHFPLTLESARPSHTSQYLCASSGLTSAYIQYFGAGTRLSVL.